This is a list of T cell receptor beta chains from one sample in a study of T cell repertoires in cytomegalovirus infection. TCRdb processed the reads anew with MiXCR; each CDR3 protein has one entry. The sample carries 900,000 to 950,000 distinct CDR3 sequences, roughly 31% recorded once. No antigens are known for them. Here the sequenced sample was cultured CD8+ T cells from PBMCs, taken from culture after CMV antigen stimulation. The source is a human donor in good health (CMV status not recorded). Some clones in this sample may be carry-over from other donors' samples. The CDR3 runs from the conserved cysteine through the conserved F or W. The order of the fields is V gene, J gene, D gene, CDR3 protein. The D gene is left open where the match is weak.

TRBV14	TRBJ2-7	.	CASSQDHGDEQYF
TRBV7-9	TRBJ2-1	TRBD1	CASSFRTGSYNEQFF
TRBV12-3/TRBV12-4	TRBJ2-1	.	CASGWYEQFF
TRBV7-9	TRBJ2-3	TRBD2	CASTHAGRLAVRSSTDTQYF
TRBV7-8	TRBJ1-1	.	CASSPHRGAVTEAFF
TRBV2	TRBJ2-7	TRBD1	CAIDRETYEQYF
TRBV7-6	TRBJ1-4	.	CASSLAVEGEKLFF
TRBV5-1	TRBJ1-1	.	CASAAGSDTEAFF
TRBV7-6	TRBJ1-5	.	CASSRAGPNQPQHF
TRBV7-9	TRBJ2-4	TRBD2	CAVGGFSGAKNIQYF
TRBV12-3/TRBV12-4	TRBJ2-3	.	CASRPSAGATDTQYF
TRBV12-3/TRBV12-4	TRBJ2-7	.	CASNLWGLMDSGPYEQYF
TRBV12-3/TRBV12-4	TRBJ2-7	.	CASSLVSSNEQYF
TRBV2	TRBJ2-2	.	CASSALHETHSRELFF
TRBV28	TRBJ2-6	.	CASCRARLKPHSGANVLTF